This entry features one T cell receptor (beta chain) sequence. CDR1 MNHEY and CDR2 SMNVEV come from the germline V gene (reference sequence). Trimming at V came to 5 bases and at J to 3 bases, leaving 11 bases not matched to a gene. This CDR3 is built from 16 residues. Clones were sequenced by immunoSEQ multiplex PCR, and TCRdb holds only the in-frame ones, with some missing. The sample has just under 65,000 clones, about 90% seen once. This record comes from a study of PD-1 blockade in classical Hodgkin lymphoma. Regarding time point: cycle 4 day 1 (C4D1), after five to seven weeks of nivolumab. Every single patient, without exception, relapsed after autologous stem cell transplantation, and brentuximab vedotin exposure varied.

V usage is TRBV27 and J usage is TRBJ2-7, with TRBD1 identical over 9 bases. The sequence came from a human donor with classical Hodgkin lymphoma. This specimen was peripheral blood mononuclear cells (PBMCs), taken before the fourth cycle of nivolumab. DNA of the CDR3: TGTGCCAGCAGTACAGGGGACAGGGCCAAGGGCTACGAGCAGTACTTC. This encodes CASSTGDRAKGYEQYF.